This TCR beta chain was identified during a study of shared clonotypes between healthy human individuals. Study-level information: Each donor contributed plates that comprised three CD4 naive, three CD4 memory, two CD8 naive and one CD8 memory.

Assay used: immunoSEQ multiplex PCR; TCRdb lists only in-frame clones, some missing. The sample lists about 1,900,000 clones; approximately 95% were seen once. The CDR3 runs to 14 residues. CDR1 and CDR2 from the germline V gene are SGHAT and FQNNGV. The V and J ends lost 3 bases and 9 bases, in that order; junction bases with no gene match: 3. As concerns this clone: The target antigen is unknown.

CD45RO-negative, CCR7-selected cells formed the naive CD8 fraction, which excluded terminally differentiated effector memory CD45RA+ cells. Notes on the study in general: Clonotypes which were not shared had lower generation probabilities than clonotypes that all four donors shared. A generally larger estimated richness was seen in naive subsets than in memory subsets.

The chain carries TRBV11-2 and TRBJ1-6, with 9 bases lining up with TRBD1. The sequencing sample was made of naive CD8+ T cells sorted from blood. This sequence was found in a man between 18 and 35 years old in good health. The CDR3 is CASSLGQGVSPLHF. The CDR3, as DNA: TGTGCCAGCAGCTTGGGACAGGGTGTTTCACCCCTCCACTTT.